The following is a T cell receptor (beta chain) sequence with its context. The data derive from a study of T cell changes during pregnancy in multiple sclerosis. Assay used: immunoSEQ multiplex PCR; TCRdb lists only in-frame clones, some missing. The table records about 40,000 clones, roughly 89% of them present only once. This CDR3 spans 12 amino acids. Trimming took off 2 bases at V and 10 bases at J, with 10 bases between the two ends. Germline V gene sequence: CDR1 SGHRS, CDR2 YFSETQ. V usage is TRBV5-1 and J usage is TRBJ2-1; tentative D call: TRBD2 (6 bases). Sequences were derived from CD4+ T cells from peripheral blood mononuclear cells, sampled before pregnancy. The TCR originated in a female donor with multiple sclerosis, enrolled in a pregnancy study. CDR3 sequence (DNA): TGCGCCAGCAGCTTAAATGCGGGGGAGCAGTTCTTC. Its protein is CASSLNAGEQFF.